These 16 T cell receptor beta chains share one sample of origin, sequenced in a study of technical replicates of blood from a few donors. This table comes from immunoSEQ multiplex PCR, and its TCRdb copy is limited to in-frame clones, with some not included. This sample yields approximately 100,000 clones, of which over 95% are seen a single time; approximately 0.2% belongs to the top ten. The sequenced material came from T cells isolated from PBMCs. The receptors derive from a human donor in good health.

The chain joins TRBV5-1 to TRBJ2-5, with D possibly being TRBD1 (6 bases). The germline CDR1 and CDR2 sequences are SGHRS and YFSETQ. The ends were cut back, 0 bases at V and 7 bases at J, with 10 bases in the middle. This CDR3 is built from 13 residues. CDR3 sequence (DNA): TGCGCCAGCAGCTTGGACAGGGTGGCGACCCAGTACTTC. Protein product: CASSLDRVATQYF.

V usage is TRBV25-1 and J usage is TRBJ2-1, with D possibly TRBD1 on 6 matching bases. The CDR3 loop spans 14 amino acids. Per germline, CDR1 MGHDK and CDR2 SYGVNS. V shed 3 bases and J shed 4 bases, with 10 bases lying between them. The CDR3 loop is CASSDGDTYNEQFF. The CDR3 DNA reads TGTGCCAGCAGTGATGGGGACACTTACAATGAGCAGTTCTTC. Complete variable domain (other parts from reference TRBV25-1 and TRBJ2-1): EADIYQTPRYLVIGTGKKITLECSQTMGHDKMYWYQQDPGMELHLIHYSYGVNSTEKGDLSSESTVSRIRTEHFPLTLESARPSHTSQYLCASSDGDTYNEQFFGPGTRLTVL.

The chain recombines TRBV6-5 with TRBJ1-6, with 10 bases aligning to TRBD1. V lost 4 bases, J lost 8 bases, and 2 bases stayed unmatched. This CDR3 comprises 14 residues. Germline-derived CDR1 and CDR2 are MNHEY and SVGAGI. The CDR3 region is CASSSDRGYSPLHF. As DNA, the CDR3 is TGTGCCAGCAGTTCGGACAGGGGGTATTCACCCCTCCACTTT.

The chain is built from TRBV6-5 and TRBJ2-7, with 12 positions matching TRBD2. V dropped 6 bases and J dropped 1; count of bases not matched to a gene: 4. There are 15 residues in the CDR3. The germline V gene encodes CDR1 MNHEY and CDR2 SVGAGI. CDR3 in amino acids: CASSMTSGSSYEQYF. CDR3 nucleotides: TGTGCCAGCAGCATGACTAGCGGGAGTTCCTACGAGCAGTACTTC.

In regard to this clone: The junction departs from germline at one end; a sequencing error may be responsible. The CDR3 region is CATSSNSGANVLTF. The CDR3 nucleotides read TGTGCCACCAGCTCAAACTCCGGGGCCAACGTCCTGACTTTC. The gene calls are TRBV14 and TRBJ2-6, with no clear D. The CDR3 is 14 residues long. Germline V lookup: CDR1 SGHDN, CDR2 FVKESK.

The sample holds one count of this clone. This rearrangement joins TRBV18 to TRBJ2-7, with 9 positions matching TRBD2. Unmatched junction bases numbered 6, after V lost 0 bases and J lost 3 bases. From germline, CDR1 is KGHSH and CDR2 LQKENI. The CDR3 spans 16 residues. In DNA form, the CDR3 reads TGTGCCAGCTCACCACCTGGACTAGCGACTAACTACGAGCAGTACTTC. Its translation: CASSPPGLATNYEQYF.

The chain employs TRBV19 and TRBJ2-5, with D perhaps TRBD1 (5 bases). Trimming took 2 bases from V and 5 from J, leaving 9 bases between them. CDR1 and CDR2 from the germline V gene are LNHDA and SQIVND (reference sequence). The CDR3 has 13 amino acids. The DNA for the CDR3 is TGTGCCAGTAGTATAACAGGTGGGGAGACCCAGTACTTC. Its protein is CASSITGGETQYF.

CDR3 region: CSVAGQLSSYEQYF. CDR3 DNA sequence: TGCAGCGTTGCTGGGCAGTTGAGTTCCTACGAGCAGTACTTC. The rearrangement joins TRBV29-1 to TRBJ2-7, with D unclear. V dropped 4 bases and J dropped 1 base, with 14 bases sitting between them. The CDR3 length is 14 residues. The germline V gene has CDR1 SQVTM and CDR2 ANQGSEA.

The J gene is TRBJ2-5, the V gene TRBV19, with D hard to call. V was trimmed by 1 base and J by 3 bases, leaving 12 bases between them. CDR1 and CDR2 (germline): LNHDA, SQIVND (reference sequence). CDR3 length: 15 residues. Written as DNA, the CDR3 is TGTGCCAGTAGTATAGTACCCAGAATGAAAGAGACCCAGTACTTC. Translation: CASSIVPRMKETQYF.

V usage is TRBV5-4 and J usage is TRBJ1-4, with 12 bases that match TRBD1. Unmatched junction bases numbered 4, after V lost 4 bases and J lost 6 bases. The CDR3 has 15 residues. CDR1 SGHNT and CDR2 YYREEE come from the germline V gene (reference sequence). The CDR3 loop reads CASSRRDRGHEKLFF. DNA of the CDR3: TGTGCCAGCAGCAGAAGGGACAGGGGGCATGAAAAACTGTTTTTT.

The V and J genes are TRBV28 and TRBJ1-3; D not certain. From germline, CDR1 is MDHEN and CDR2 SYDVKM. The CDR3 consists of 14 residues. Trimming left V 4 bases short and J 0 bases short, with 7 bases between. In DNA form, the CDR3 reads TGTGCCAGCAGTTCCTATAGCTCTGGAAACACCATATATTTT. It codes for CASSSYSSGNTIYF. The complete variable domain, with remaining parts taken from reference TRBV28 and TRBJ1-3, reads DVKVTQSSRYLVKRTGEKVFLECVQDMDHENMFWYRQDPGLGLRLIYFSYDVKMKEKGDIPEGYSVSREKKERFSLILESASTNQTSMYLCASSSYSSGNTIYFGEGSWLTVV.

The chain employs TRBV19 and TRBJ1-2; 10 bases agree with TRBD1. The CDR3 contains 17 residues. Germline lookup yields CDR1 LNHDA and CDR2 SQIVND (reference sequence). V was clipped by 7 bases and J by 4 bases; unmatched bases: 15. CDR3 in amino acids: CASNKPGQGISGYGYTF. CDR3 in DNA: TGTGCCAGTAACAAACCGGGACAGGGGATCTCGGGCTATGGCTACACCTTC.

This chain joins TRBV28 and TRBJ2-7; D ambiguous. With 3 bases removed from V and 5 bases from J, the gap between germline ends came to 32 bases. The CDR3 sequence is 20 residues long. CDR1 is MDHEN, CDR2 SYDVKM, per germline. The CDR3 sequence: CASSLRISALGAWSEDEQYF. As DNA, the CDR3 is TGTGCCAGCAGTTTGAGGATTTCTGCTCTAGGAGCGTGGTCTGAGGACGAGCAGTACTTC. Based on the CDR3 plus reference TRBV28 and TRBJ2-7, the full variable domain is DVKVTQSSRYLVKRTGEKVFLECVQDMDHENMFWYRQDPGLGLRLIYFSYDVKMKEKGDIPEGYSVSREKKERFSLILESASTNQTSMYLCASSLRISALGAWSEDEQYFGPGTRLTVT.

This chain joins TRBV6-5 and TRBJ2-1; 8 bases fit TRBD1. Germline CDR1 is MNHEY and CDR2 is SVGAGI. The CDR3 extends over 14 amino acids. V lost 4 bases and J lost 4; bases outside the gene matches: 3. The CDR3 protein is CASSSGQEYNEQFF. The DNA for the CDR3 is TGTGCCAGCAGTTCGGGACAGGAATACAATGAGCAGTTCTTC.

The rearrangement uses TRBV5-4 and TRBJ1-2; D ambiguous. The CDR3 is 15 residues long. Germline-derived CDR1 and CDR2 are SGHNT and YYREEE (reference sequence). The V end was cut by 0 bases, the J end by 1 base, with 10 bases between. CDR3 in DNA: TGTGCCAGCAGCTTGGCCGGAGAGGGTAACTATGGCTACACCTTC. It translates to CASSLAGEGNYGYTF.

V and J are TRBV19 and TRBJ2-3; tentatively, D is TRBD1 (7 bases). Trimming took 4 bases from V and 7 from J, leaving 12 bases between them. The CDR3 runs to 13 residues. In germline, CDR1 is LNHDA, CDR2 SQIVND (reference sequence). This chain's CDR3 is CASSSQGGNTQYF. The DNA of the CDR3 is TGTGCCAGTAGTAGCCAGGGGGGAAATACGCAGTATTTT.